This is a list of T cell receptor beta chains from one sample in a study of tumor and adjacent non-tumor tissue in lung cancer. MiXCR, run by TCRdb on the multiplex PCR reads, gives a single entry per CDR3 protein. The sample holds 60,000 to 85,000 distinct CDR3 sequences, around four fifths seen once. Sequenced material: lung tumor tissue. These receptors originate from a woman in her forties or fifties with non-small cell lung cancer. CDR3s include the opening cysteine and the closing phenylalanine or tryptophan.

v_gene,len,CDR3aa
TRBV28,15,CASSLAGTVLYEQYF
TRBV12-3/TRBV12-4,16,CASSLGTAGTGGELFF
TRBV11-2,15,CASGLETNYNSPLNF
TRBV11-2,15,CASSPRTSEVGEHFF
TRBV4-2,14,CANSPGQGSEKLLF
TRBV6-1,16,CAGSEDPGTVTGELFF
TRBV11-2,13,CANSLDRVDTQYF
TRBV7-9,16,CASSSEGGSAWETQHF
TRBV6-5,15,CASSYRKDSPNEQFF
TRBV20-1,11,CNTRGPDGYTF
TRBV4-2,19,CTGSPRPPDRTLGNKPQHF
TRBV11-3,15,CASNLGTSGSDEQFF
TRBV5-6,17,CASDSYRTSGRSDTQYF
TRBV28,13,CASTLAFRNEQLF
TRBV7-9,15,CANSLGVLGKPLHFF
TRBV7-8,13,CASSRRLDNEQFF
TRBV6-5,16,CASSSGTEHSIGELFF
TRBV11-2,14,CASSIDSGNSLLHF
TRBV12-3/TRBV12-4,13,CASRVPGANILTF
TRBV11-3,14,CASILEGGTGELLF
TRBV12-3/TRBV12-4,13,CSSRTSGTNEQFF
TRBV9,14,CASSFEGGTDTQYF
TRBV5-5,14,CASSLVGAGNEQFF
TRBV7-9,16,CASSPEGAGGSQLQHF
TRBV7-9,16,CASSLSPWAGDETQYF
TRBV29-1,13,CSVGDRPGGDYTF
TRBV7-9,13,CASSLELTEGAFF
TRBV12-3/TRBV12-4,12,CGSSLRADTQYF
TRBV11-2,15,CAGSFGTVRTDTQYF
TRBV2,15,CAGSEEAVGTYEQYF
TRBV7-9,13,CANSFRGTYEQYF
TRBV28,17,CASSPSQGAPGLNEQFF
TRBV11-2,16,CGNSGFQGGNTGEMFF
TRBV7-9,12,CASSLTGSTIYF
TRBV6-5,13,CVSRVNSGNTIYF
TRBV12-3/TRBV12-4,12,CVTREQVDTQYF
TRBV4-2,14,CASSQRLAGETQYF
TRBV6-1,18,CASRGQRDRNYSNQTQHF
TRBV28,17,CASSYVLGLAPAYEQYF
TRBV11-2,17,CASSLARGTGFYNEQFF
TRBV6-5,16,CASIGTSGSRGYEQCF
TRBV6-5,17,CDSSYYDGRQGNSEAFF
TRBV10-3,18,CAFRAGLAGDWGTDTQYF
TRBV29-1,14,CSVWSIGGVETQYF
TRBV12-3/TRBV12-4,16,CANSFDSCTSGNTIYF
TRBV4-2,18,CASSQDGLAGEDRYEHYF
TRBV4-1,16,CASTLRLSEGTDTRYF
TRBV7-9,16,CANSLAPLHPYNEQLF
TRBV10-3,11,CANGTPDTQYF
TRBV7-8,13,CGSSLSKRDEQYF
TRBV5-4,15,CTSSFEDRINTPLHF
TRBV6-1,16,CASSEAVGTSGVKQYF
TRBV11-2,16,CASSQVCYPLPDKQYF
TRBV4-2,16,CARTQAKGAGNYEHYF
TRBV10-3,16,CAISDPGTRSFNEQFF